The 29 T cell receptor beta chains below all came from one sample that was sequenced in a study of tumor-infiltrating lymphocytes in primary liver carcinoma (dated by TCRdb to 2017 to 2019). Blood RNA was extracted from unsorted whole blood with TRIzol reagent; germline DNA came from the DNeasy Blood & Tissue kit. The sequencer listed for this sample is Illumina HiSeq 2500. TCRbeta-specific cDNA was reverse-transcribed from approximately 460 ng total RNA using a constant-region primer and ProtoScript II reverse transcriptase. Construction of the TCRbeta libraries relied on three nested rounds of multiplex PCR, following a slightly modified ARM-PCR procedure. Multiplex TRBV1-TRBV30 forward primers and a Cbeta reverse primer were used in the first two PCR rounds, each of which was run for around 10 cycles. In TCRdb, the public reads were trimmed at Q25 with fastp and aligned with MiXCR, with productive beta chains retained. Records with the same CDR3 protein are collapsed into one entry carrying the most frequent genes and DNA. The sample table records about 350,000 distinct CDR3 sequences; 65% of these occur just once. About 6.3% of the sample comes from the top ten.

Specimen: peripheral blood. These receptors were collected from a man aged 35-49 years with primary liver carcinoma and hepatitis B virus infection.

Regarding this clonotype: A much larger clone sits a single nucleotide away, making a read error possible. Since no conserved phenylalanine or tryptophan closes the CDR3, a read error is the likely cause. The CDR3 here is CASSYTSGALGELFI. The CDR3 nucleotides read TGTGCCAGCAGTTACACTAGCGGAGCACTCGGGGAGCTGTTTATT. The gene calls are TRBV6-5 and TRBJ2-2; TRBD2 agrees at 8 bases. In germline, CDR1 is MNHEY, CDR2 SVGAGI. The CDR3 runs 15 residues. The J segment lost 7 bases and the V segment lost 2 bases, leaving 6 bases of the junction unmatched.

As concerns this clonotype: The conserved phenylalanine or tryptophan is not found at the CDR3 terminus, so this likely reflects a read error. V usage is TRBV5-1 and J usage is TRBJ1-4; tentatively, D is TRBD1 (5 bases). Germline V CDR1 and CDR2: SGHRS, YFSETQ. This CDR3 has 15 amino acids. CDR3 in DNA: TGCGCCAGCAGCCGAACCGGGACGGATAATGGAAAACTGTTTTTA. Residues: CASSRTGTDNGKLFL.

Comment on this clonotype: A much larger clone sits a single nucleotide away, making a read error possible. The chain recombines TRBV6-1 with TRBJ2-2; D remains ambiguous. CDR1 and CDR2 (germline): MNHNS, SASEGT. The CDR3 has 15 residues. CDR3 region: CVSSEWRRNTGELFF. For the CDR3, the DNA is TGTGTCAGCAGTGAATGGCGGAGGAACACCGGGGAGCTGTTTTTT.

J is TRBJ2-3 and V is TRBV5-6; a weak D match, TRBD2 (6 bases). CDR3 length equals 15 residues. Germline lookup yields CDR1 SGHDT and CDR2 YYEEEE. The V gene lost 0 bases and the J gene lost 3 bases, with 11 bases spanning the gap. The CDR3 loop is CASSLEGSGTDTQYF. As DNA, the CDR3 is TGTGCCAGCAGCTTGGAAGGTAGCGGTACAGATACGCAGTATTTT.

The table lists this clonotype with many counts. The J gene is TRBJ2-7, the V gene TRBV12-3 or TRBV12-4; D gene ambiguous. Trimming left V 3 bases short and J 6 bases short, with 9 bases between. CDR3 length equals 12 residues. CDR3 DNA sequence: TGTGCCAGCAGTTTTTGGGCCGCCGAGCAGTACTTC. As protein: CASSFWAAEQYF.

For this clonotype: One end of the junction is discordant with germline, which a read error may explain. In DNA form, the CDR3 reads TGTGTCAGCAGCAACGACTGGCGGGTTAATGAGCAGTTCTTC. This gives the protein CVSSNDWRVNEQFF. The rearrangement joins TRBV11-2 to TRBJ2-1, with D perhaps TRBD2 (5 bases). Looked up from germline, CDR1 is SGHAT and CDR2 is FQNNGV. The CDR3 contains 14 residues.

As regards this clonotype: A single base separates this from a much larger clone, so it may be a read error. The rearrangement links TRBV4-1 to TRBJ2-5; no clear D gene. Germline V lookup: CDR1 MGHRA, CDR2 YSYEKL. The CDR3 extends over 15 amino acids. The CDR3 here is CTSSQDQGRQETQYF. Written as DNA, the CDR3 is TGCACCAGCAGCCAAGATCAAGGACGGCAAGAGACCCAGTACTTC.

This clonotype was counted between two and nine times. A junction end diverges from the germline sequence, so it may reflect a read error. The rearrangement uses TRBV28 and TRBJ2-7; D uncertain. The germline V gene has CDR1 MDHEN and CDR2 SYDVKM. CDR3 length: 12 amino acids. The CDR3 here is CVSSSSIREQYF. CDR3 DNA: TGTGTCAGCAGTTCCAGTATTAGGGAGCAGTACTTC.

This clonotype was counted only a few times. V and J are TRBV5-1 and TRBJ2-1; D is possibly TRBD2 (5 bases). The CDR3 consists of 14 residues. The germline V gene encodes CDR1 SGHRS and CDR2 YFSETQ. V shed 2 bases and J shed 7 bases, with 13 bases lying between them. The CDR3 DNA is TGCGCCAGCAGCTTCGTGGGAGATGGTAATGAGCAGTTCTTC. As protein: CASSFVGDGNEQFF.

The chain is built from TRBV5-1 and TRBJ2-5; D may be TRBD1 or TRBD2 (5 bases each). Trimming cost V 3 bases and J 5 bases, with 17 bases left between them. The CDR3 sequence is 15 residues long. Germline values: CDR1 SGHRS, CDR2 YFSETQ. This CDR3 is CASSYTGTAHETQYF. CDR3 nucleotide sequence: TGCGCCAGCAGCTATACCGGGACGGCCCATGAGACCCAGTACTTC.

The sample holds many counts of this clonotype. The chain links TRBV10-3 to TRBJ2-5; D is unresolved. Germline V gives CDR1 ENHRY, CDR2 SYGVKD. The CDR3 covers 13 residues. The V end lost 6 bases, the J end lost 1 base, and 9 bases lay between the germline ends. The CDR3: CAISEPGQETQYF. As DNA, the CDR3 is TGTGCCATCAGCGAACCAGGCCAAGAGACCCAGTACTTC.

This clonotype was picked up many times. The V call is TRBV29-1, the J call TRBJ2-7, with 10 nucleotides matching TRBD1. The CDR3 is 16 residues long. The V gene's germline CDR1 is SQVTM and CDR2 ANQGSEA. Trimming took 1 base from V and 4 from J; bases not matched to a gene: 10. CDR3 DNA sequence: TGCAGCGTTGAAGTTTCGGGGACAGGGGTTATTTACGAGCAGTACTTC. Protein sequence: CSVEVSGTGVIYEQYF.

V is TRBV5-1 and J is TRBJ2-1; unclear D gene. CDR3 size: 16 residues. The germline CDR1 and CDR2 sequences are SGHRS and YFSETQ. V was cut by 4 bases and J by 8 bases, with 22 bases left in between. The CDR3 spells CASSHPPSELTYEQFF. CDR3 sequence (DNA): TGCGCCAGCAGCCATCCCCCAAGCGAGCTTACGTATGAGCAGTTCTTC.

With regard to this clonotype: It may be a read error: a sequence one base away is much more abundant. The V and J genes are TRBV11-2 and TRBJ1-2; 8 nucleotides match TRBD1. CDR3 length: 15 residues. Losses at the gene ends were 2 bases for V and 4 bases for J; bases not matched to a gene: 6. Germline CDR1 and CDR2: SGHAT and FQNNGV. CDR3 in DNA: TGTGCCAGCAGCTTAATCGGGACAGGTCTCTATGGCTACACCTTC. Its translation is CASSLIGTGLYGYTF.

Only one count was recorded for this clonotype. As the CDR3 is not closed by the conserved phenylalanine or tryptophan, this likely results from a read error. The chain couples TRBV6-5 to TRBJ2-7; D is undetermined. Germline-derived CDR1 and CDR2 are MNHEY and SVGAGI. The CDR3 is 12 amino acids. The DNA of the CDR3 is TGTGCCAGCGGACCTAACTCCTACGGGCAGTACATC. Its protein product is CASGPNSYGQYI.

This clonotype was picked up many times. The chain carries TRBV6-6 and TRBJ1-6; D is unclear. Germline CDR1 is MNHNY and CDR2 is SVGAGI (reference sequence). The CDR3 has 16 amino acids. V shed 6 bases and J shed 9 bases, with 21 bases lying between them. CDR3 in amino acids: CASSNPGAGKSSPLHF. In DNA form, the CDR3 reads TGTGCCAGCAGCAACCCGGGTGCGGGCAAGAGTTCACCCCTCCACTTT.

V gene TRBV28 combines with J gene TRBJ2-3, with 8 bases that match TRBD2. The length of the CDR3 is 18 residues. J gave up 4 bases and V 6 bases, and 18 bases lay outside the gene matches. CDR1 is MDHEN, CDR2 SYDVKM, per germline. DNA of the CDR3: TGTGCCAGCAGCCCCTCATGGACCCAGGGCGGGAGGCCAGATACGCAGTATTTT. Encoded protein: CASSPSWTQGGRPDTQYF.

As concerns this clonotype: Lacking the conserved final phenylalanine or tryptophan, this CDR3 likely reflects a read error. The rearrangement joins TRBV11-1 to TRBJ2-7; D is uncertain. Germline V lookup: CDR1 SGHAT, CDR2 FQDESV (reference sequence). The CDR3 covers 15 residues. The CDR3 reads CASTLDRVGFYEQYS. The CDR3 DNA reads as TGTGCCAGCACCTTAGACCGGGTGGGTTTCTACGAGCAGTACTCC.

This sequence joins TRBV7-2 and TRBJ2-7, with D tentatively TRBD2 (6 bases). The CDR3 consists of 15 residues. In germline, CDR1 is SGHTA, CDR2 FQGNSA. The V end lost 0 bases, the J end lost 4 bases, and 13 bases lay between the germline ends. The CDR3 reads CASSLAGGGGYEQYF. CDR3 coding DNA: TGTGCCAGCAGCTTAGCCGGGGGTGGAGGATACGAGCAGTACTTC. Using reference TRBV7-2 and TRBJ2-7 for the parts outside the CDR3, the full variable domain is GAGVSQSPSNKVTEKGKDVELRCDPISGHTALYWYRQSLGQGLEFLIYFQGNSAPDKSGLPSDRFSAERTGGSVSTLTIQRTQQEDSAVYLCASSLAGGGGYEQYFGPGTRLTVT.

This clonotype has a handful of counts. At one of its ends the junction is not consistent with the germline gene, which may arise from a read error. The CDR3 spells CVSSPDRYNSPLHF. In DNA, the CDR3 is TGTGTCAGCAGCCCTGACAGATATAATTCACCCCTCCACTTT. The gene calls are TRBV6-1 and TRBJ1-6, with D maybe TRBD1 (5 bases). Germline CDR1 is MNHNS and CDR2 is SASEGT. The CDR3 loop spans 14 amino acids.

CDR3 sequence (DNA): TGTGCCTTCAGCCCCCAGGGAAGCCACGAGCAGTACTTC. Protein sequence: CAFSPQGSHEQYF. The rearrangement uses TRBV11-3 and TRBJ2-7, with D perhaps matching TRBD1 (5 bases). Trimming removed 11 bases from V and 5 bases from J, with 19 bases in between. The CDR3 runs to 13 residues. Per the germline V gene, CDR1 is SGHNT and CDR2 is YENEEA.

This clonotype came up once. This CDR3 is missing its conserved last phenylalanine or tryptophan, likely due to a read error. The DNA for the CDR3 is TGTGTCAGCAGTTACGAAGCAGCGGGAGCTTCTGGGGCCAACGTCCTGACTATC. Its translation is CVSSYEAAGASGANVLTI. The chain has TRBV6-5 and TRBJ2-6, with 8 nucleotides matching TRBD2. CDR1 and CDR2 (germline): MNHEY, SVGAGI. The CDR3 spans 18 residues.

To note about this clonotype: One end of the junction is discordant with germline, which a read error may explain. V and J are TRBV11-2 and TRBJ1-1; possible D gene TRBD1, 5 bases. The germline V gene has CDR1 SGHAT and CDR2 FQNNGV. The length of the CDR3 is 15 residues. As DNA, the CDR3 is TGTGCCAGCAGCTTAGAAGACAGTGGGCTCACTGAAGCTCTCTTT. Protein product: CASSLEDSGLTEALF. The variable domain in full, completed from reference TRBV11-2 and TRBJ1-1, reads EAGVAQSPRYKIIEKRQSVAFWCNPISGHATLYWYQQILGQGPKLLIQFQNNGVVDDSQLPKDRFSAERLKGVDSTLKIQPAKLEDSAVYLCASSLEDSGLTEALFGQGTRLTVV.

For this clonotype: A much larger clonotype is one base distant, so this may be a read error. The chain links TRBV10-1 to TRBJ2-1; D gene ambiguous. The CDR3 has 12 residues. CDR1 is WNHNN, CDR2 SYGVQD, per germline (reference sequence). In DNA, the CDR3 is TGCGCCAGCGGGAACTCCCACAATGAGCAGTTCTTC. This sequence encodes CASGNSHNEQFF.

With respect to this clonotype: One junction end disagrees with the germline gene, perhaps due to a read error. The gene calls are TRBV11-2 and TRBJ2-3, with 8 bases that match TRBD2. CDR3 length: 16 amino acids. The germline gives CDR1 SGHAT, CDR2 FQNNGV. CDR3 residues: CASTAEGAGGMDTQYF. The DNA of the CDR3 is TGCGCCAGCACCGCGGAAGGGGCGGGAGGAATGGATACGCAGTATTTT.

For this clonotype: A much larger clone differs by one base, so this may be a read error. V and J are TRBV10-3 and TRBJ2-1, with TRBD1 identical over 8 bases. V lost 5 bases, J lost 10 bases, and 10 bases stayed unmatched. Germline CDR1 is ENHRY and CDR2 is SYGVKD. The CDR3 is made up of 14 amino acids. The CDR3 protein is CAISLRQGTGEQFF. CDR3 sequence (DNA): TGTGCCATCAGTCTCAGACAGGGGACGGGGGAGCAGTTCTTC.

This clonotype appeared a few times. The junction departs from the called germline gene at one end, perhaps through a read error. The rearrangement joins TRBV11-2 to TRBJ1-2; TRBD1 agrees at 8 bases. The CDR3 totals 14 residues. Germline CDR1 reads SGHAT; CDR2 reads FQNNGV. CDR3 sequence: CTSSRGQGDYGYTF. The CDR3 region has the DNA TGTACCAGCAGCAGAGGACAGGGCGACTATGGCTACACCTTC.

The CDR3 is CASSYSTSGGVADTQYF. Here the CDR3 DNA reads TGTGCCAGCAGTTACTCGACTAGCGGGGGGGTGGCAGATACGCAGTATTTT. The V call is TRBV6-6, the J call TRBJ2-3; 14 bases are shared with TRBD2. This CDR3 is built from 17 residues. V shed 0 bases and J 4 bases; nucleotides not matched to a gene: 3. The germline V gene has CDR1 MNHNY and CDR2 SVGAGI (reference sequence).

This clonotype is a singleton in its sample. It may be a read error: a sequence one base away is much more abundant. The conserved final phenylalanine or tryptophan is absent from the CDR3, which likely points to a read error. The J gene is TRBJ1-1, the V gene TRBV12-3 or TRBV12-4; no clear D gene. Trimming pared 1 base from V and 8 bases from J, leaving 11 bases between. CDR3 length equals 13 residues. For the CDR3, the DNA is TGTGCCAGCAGTTTAGGTCAGTCGGGGGAAGCTTTCTCT. Translating it yields CASSLGQSGEAFS.